This TCR beta chain was identified during a study of cytomegalovirus exposure and HLA in healthy donors. Germline assignment: CDR1 SGHTS and CDR2 YDEGEE. The CDR3 is 14 amino acids. The V end lost 4 bases, the J end lost 4 bases, and 12 bases lay between the germline ends. In the PCR, 60 Vbeta and 13 Jbeta primers were used. Clones were read by immunoSEQ multiplex PCR, and TCRdb kept only the in-frame ones, dropping some. This table holds approximately 150,000 clones, around 80% found once. Sequenced: PBMCs. The J gene is TRBJ1-3, the V gene TRBV5-8, with D possibly matching TRBD1 (5 bases). This clonotype was obtained from a woman in her late teens or twenties in good health and CMV-seronegative. CDR3 sequence: CASSPGLPGNTIYF. The DNA for the CDR3 is TGTGCCAGCAGCCCGGGACTACCAGGAAACACCATATATTTT.